This entry features one T cell receptor beta chain sequence. What it binds is not known. These data originate in a study of T cell repertoires in cytomegalovirus infection. The wider study: Indications of both CMV infection and matching HLA type were provided by public TCR beta signatures.

One entry per CDR3 protein results from TCRdb running MiXCR on the reads. This sample has 750,000 to 900,000 distinct CDR3 sequences, with about 28% found just once. General study results and limits: Adding up the frequency of public TCR beta families identified people who carried CMV plus the relevant HLA. The ex vivo response showed dominance by HLA-C-restricted CMV-specific TCR beta clonotypes.

The sample consisted of cultured CD8+ T cells from PBMCs, taken from culture after CMV antigen stimulation. This TCR derives from a human donor in good health (CMV status not recorded). Some clones in this sample may be carry-over from other donors' samples.

The DNA for the CDR3 is TGTGCCAGCAGTTTTTCCCCCAGGGGGCGTGAAAAACTGTTTTTT. Translated: CASSFSPRGREKLFF. The chain is built from TRBV12-3 or TRBV12-4 and TRBJ1-4; 8 bases fit TRBD1. J was trimmed by 7 bases and V by 3 bases; bases with no gene match: 7. This CDR3 has 15 residues.